This is a list of T cell receptor beta chains from one sample in a study of Ad26.COV2.S vaccination and SARS-CoV-2 variants. Measured with immunoSEQ multiplex PCR; TCRdb has only the in-frame clones, and not every one. The sample lists about 680,000 clones, roughly 90% occurring once. Sample: peripheral blood, taken in a trial of Ad26.COV2.S vaccine versus placebo. The receptors derive from a person between 18 and 65 years old who received the Ad26.COV2.S COVID-19 vaccine or a placebo. CDR3s include the opening cysteine and the closing phenylalanine or tryptophan.

V	J	CDR3
TRBV7-2	TRBJ1-2	CASRTGRGYGYTF
TRBV30	TRBJ1-1	CAWFDMNTEAFF
TRBV10-3	TRBJ2-7	CAISGGSGGVYEQYF
TRBV11-2	TRBJ2-3	CASSLVGAGGRDTQYF
TRBV29-1	TRBJ1-1	CSTGTGGTEAFF
TRBV6-5	TRBJ1-3	CASSYDRDSGNTIYF
TRBV6-2/TRBV6-3	TRBJ2-1	CASSYPPDSTSEQFF
TRBV12-3/TRBV12-4	TRBJ1-5	CASSPSNQPQHF
TRBV24-1	TRBJ2-7	CARKGQTLSYEQYF
TRBV6-1	TRBJ1-2	CASSELGSRYGYTF
TRBV19	TRBJ2-3	CASIGDLRDTQYF
TRBV19	TRBJ1-2	CASRFGNYGYTF
TRBV19	TRBJ1-4	CASSPSGGVEEKLFF
TRBV4-3	TRBJ1-2	CASSQDRGSPTNYGYTF
TRBV7-3	TRBJ2-3	CASSRAMDTQYF
TRBV6-6	TRBJ2-7	CASSYSGLDEQYF
TRBV6-5	TRBJ2-3	CASSYRGPTDTQYF
TRBV10-3	TRBJ1-3	CAAGADSGNTIYF
TRBV10-3	TRBJ2-1	CAISGLAGLNEQFF
TRBV12-3/TRBV12-4	TRBJ2-3	CASSSGLAGVRYF